This T cell receptor beta chain originates from a study of CD8 T cells in Susac syndrome. After extraction with the RNeasy kit, 0.5 to 1 ug of the RNA was reverse transcribed using random hexamers. TCRdb reprocessed the immunoSEQ multiplex PCR reads via MiXCR and lists one record per CDR3 protein. This table holds hundreds of thousands of distinct CDR3 sequences, 70% to 90% found once. There are 17 residues in the CDR3. The V end was cut by 4 bases, the J end by 0 bases, with 16 bases between. The V gene's germline CDR1 is SGHVS and CDR2 FQNEAQ. This chain links TRBV7-8 with TRBJ2-1; D is perhaps TRBD1 or TRBD2 (5 bases each). This receptor was taken from a human donor with multiple sclerosis. The material sequenced was CD8+ T cells from PBMCs. For the CDR3, the DNA is TGTGCCAGCAGCTCAACCGTCTGGGGGAGCTCCTACAATGAGCAGTTCTTC. Its protein product is CASSSTVWGSSYNEQFF.